The source of this TCR beta chain is a study of blood T cell repertoires in COVID-19. Study-level information: Sites in the United States, Italy and Spain provided acute and convalescent COVID-19 samples. T cells, B-cell-depleted T cells, or PBMCs supplied cDNA or gDNA.

Germline CDR1 reads LGHDT; CDR2 reads YNNKEL (reference sequence). There are 14 residues in the CDR3. The ends were cut back, 5 bases at V and 6 bases at J, with 16 bases in the middle. Original methodology: Reference gene primer amplification yielded estimated nucleated cell counts. The table came from immunoSEQ multiplex PCR; TCRdb's copy has only in-frame clones and leaves some out. The V and J calls and the clone size are those of that table, but D and trimming were determined from the DNA. Among around 83,000 clones, about 85% were seen once, and the ten largest hold more than 12%. Sequencing input: peripheral blood. The rearrangement joins TRBV3-1 (or the pseudogene TRBV3-2) to TRBJ1-1; tentatively, D is TRBD1 (5 bases). This clonotype was obtained from a woman aged 70-85 years with acute or convalescent COVID-19. CDR3 nucleotide sequence: TGTGCCAGCAGCAGTGCGGGGGGAAGCGCTGAAGCTTTCTTT. The encoded protein is CASSSAGGSAEAFF.